This T cell receptor (beta chain) was obtained from a study of blood T cell repertoires in COVID-19. In the study overall: From T cells, B-cell-depleted T cells, or PBMCs came the material, which was cDNA or gDNA.

Per germline, CDR1 ENHRY and CDR2 SYGVKD. The CDR3 length is 15 residues. Trimming took off 2 bases at V and 2 bases at J, with 11 bases between the two ends. Categorization into cohorts depended on clinical history that participants reported. Symptom resolution, clearance, or two negative PCRs marked the recovered donors of Cohort 3. Here immunoSEQ multiplex PCR was the method, and the copy in TCRdb shows in-frame clones only, minus some. The data contain some 500,000 clones, over 75% of them singletons. Sequencing was done on a sample of PBMCs or T cells enriched from blood (not recorded which). This receptor was taken from a woman between 35 and 50 years old who had recovered from COVID-19. This chain uses TRBV10-3 with TRBJ2-3; a weak D match, TRBD1 (6 bases). The CDR3 protein is CAISEGQSSTDTQYF. The CDR3 region has the DNA TGTGCCATCAGTGAGGGACAGAGCTCCACAGATACGCAGTATTTT.